These 14 T cell receptor beta chains came from one sample sequenced in a study of graft-versus-host responses after intestinal transplantation. Produced via immunoSEQ multiplex PCR; TCRdb's table is partial and in-frame only. The sample carries more than 45,000 clones, about 90% recorded once. Sequences were derived from PBMCs, sampled 118 days after intestinal transplantation. The receptors originated from a human patient who received an intestinal transplant, so some T cells may come from the graft donor.

The CDR3 spells CASSITTSGRTDTQYF. The CDR3 bases are TGCGCCAGCAGCATCACGACTAGCGGGAGGACAGATACGCAGTATTTT. The genes are TRBV5-1 and TRBJ2-3, with 13 positions matching TRBD2. The CDR3 length is 16 residues. Germline V lookup: CDR1 SGHRS, CDR2 YFSETQ. Trimming removed 4 bases from V and 3 bases from J; junction bases left unmatched: 5.

This clone was counted a single time. The rearrangement uses TRBV9 and TRBJ2-1; possibly TRBD2 for D (6 bases). The CDR3 sequence is 15 residues long. Germline V CDR1 and CDR2: SGDLS, YYNGEE. V lost 0 bases and J lost 6, with 13 bases in between. CDR3 bases: TGTGCCAGCAGCGTAGGCCCCCTGGAGGGCAATGAGCAGTTCTTC. Its translation: CASSVGPLEGNEQFF.

V usage is TRBV5-1 and J usage is TRBJ1-2; D is unclear. Per germline, CDR1 SGHRS and CDR2 YFSETQ. This CDR3 spans 15 amino acids. V gave up 1 base and J gave up 3 bases, with 13 bases separating them. The CDR3 loop is CASSLMGIPDYGYTF. The CDR3 DNA is TGCGCCAGCAGCTTGATGGGAATCCCCGACTATGGCTACACCTTC. Based on the CDR3 plus reference TRBV5-1 and TRBJ1-2, the full variable domain is KAGVTQTPRYLIKTRGQQVTLSCSPISGHRSVSWYQQTPGQGLQFLFEYFSETQRNKGNFPGRFSGRQFSNSRSEMNVSTLELGDSALYLCASSLMGIPDYGYTFGSGTRLTVV.

J is TRBJ2-7 and V is TRBV27; the D call may be TRBD1 or TRBD2 (5 bases each). The CDR3 runs 16 residues. Germline-derived CDR1 and CDR2 are MNHEY and SMNVEV (reference sequence). Trimming pared 6 bases from V and 2 bases from J, leaving 20 bases between. The CDR3 region is CASRPFPGPGPYEQYF. The CDR3 nucleotides are TGTGCCAGCAGGCCATTCCCGGGACCGGGGCCCTACGAGCAGTACTTC.

The chain is built from TRBV6-4 and TRBJ1-5, with D maybe TRBD1 (6 bases). Germline V gives CDR1 MRHNA, CDR2 SNTAGT. Deletions cut 5 bases from V and 3 bases from J, with 17 bases between. This CDR3 has 16 amino acids. As DNA, the CDR3 is TGTGCCAGCAGTACCTCGGGCAGGGGAGACAATCAGCCCCAGCATTTT. The encoded protein is CASSTSGRGDNQPQHF.

This chain links TRBV25-1 with TRBJ2-5, with 7 bases fitting TRBD1. The length of the CDR3 is 15 residues. Germline CDR1 MGHDK, CDR2 SYGVNS. With V trimmed by 4 bases and J by 6 bases, 11 bases remained unmatched. DNA for the CDR3: TGTGCCAGCAGTGTTCTCGAGGGGGCGTTAAAGACCCAGTACTTC. It codes for CASSVLEGALKTQYF.

The chain links TRBV6-1 to TRBJ1-4; no clear D gene. Germline CDR1 and CDR2: MNHNS and SASEGT. There are 13 residues in the CDR3. V lost 5 bases and J 4 bases, leaving 8 bases between the germline ends. The CDR3 loop reads CASSRTDNEKLFF. CDR3 coding DNA: TGTGCCAGCAGTAGGACCGATAATGAAAAACTGTTTTTT.

The rearrangement uses TRBV5-1 and TRBJ1-6; maybe TRBD1 (6 bases). The CDR3 length is 15 residues. Trimming left V 4 bases short and J 10 bases short, with 18 bases between. The germline V gene encodes CDR1 SGHRS and CDR2 YFSETQ. The CDR3 protein is CASSLQGVDVSPLHF. Here the CDR3 DNA reads TGCGCCAGCAGCCTACAGGGAGTCGATGTGTCACCCCTCCACTTT.

This chain links TRBV21-1 with TRBJ2-5; the table's D call of TRBD1 was not tested on the DNA. TRBV21-1 is an annotated pseudogene. The CDR3 length is 12 residues. CDR3 sequence reads: CASSTQGTMRYF. The CDR3 DNA sequence: TGTGCCAGCAGCACCCAGGGGACGATGCGGTACTTC.

This chain joins TRBV28 and TRBJ2-1; 12 bases fit TRBD2. Germline V gene lookup returns CDR1 MDHEN and CDR2 SYDVKM. This CDR3 comprises 15 residues. Germline trimming cut 5 bases from V and 6 bases from J; bases unmatched to any gene: 5. The CDR3 loop reads CASSPLAGGPNEQFF. The CDR3 region has the DNA TGTGCCAGCAGTCCCCTAGCGGGAGGGCCCAATGAGCAGTTCTTC.

In DNA form, the CDR3 reads TGTGCCAGCAGCTTAAGAGGGGTGGGCACAGATACGCAGTATTTT. This sequence encodes CASSLRGVGTDTQYF. The chain couples TRBV7-3 to TRBJ2-3; D is tentatively TRBD1 or TRBD2 (5 bases each). V shed 1 base and J shed 1 base, with 9 bases lying between them. Germline CDR1 is SGHTA and CDR2 is FQGTGA. The length of the CDR3 is 15 residues.

The chain combines TRBV5-1 with TRBJ2-7, with 7 bases that match TRBD1. There are 17 residues in the CDR3. Germline trimming cut 2 bases from V and 5 bases from J; bases unmatched to any gene: 16. Germline V gene lookup returns CDR1 SGHRS and CDR2 YFSETQ. Here the CDR3 reads CASSLFGTGEFIDEQYF. CDR3 bases: TGCGCCAGCAGCTTATTCGGAACAGGGGAGTTTATAGACGAGCAGTACTTC.

V is TRBV28 and J is TRBJ2-7; possible D gene TRBD2, 7 bases. V was trimmed by 6 bases and J by 2 bases, leaving 17 bases between them. The CDR3 loop spans 15 amino acids. CDR1 is MDHEN, CDR2 SYDVKM, per germline. CDR3 DNA sequence: TGTGCCAGCAGGGGGGGGGCAGAGGTTGCCTACGAGCAGTACTTC. This codes for CASRGGAEVAYEQYF.

The chain combines TRBV5-4 with TRBJ1-4; D is unresolved. Germline CDR1 SGHNT, CDR2 YYREEE (reference sequence). The CDR3 loop spans 13 amino acids. Trimming left V 4 bases short and J 6 bases short, with 10 bases between. The CDR3 bases are TGTGCCAGCAGCCCCCATTTGGATGAAAAACTGTTTTTT. Its protein is CASSPHLDEKLFF.